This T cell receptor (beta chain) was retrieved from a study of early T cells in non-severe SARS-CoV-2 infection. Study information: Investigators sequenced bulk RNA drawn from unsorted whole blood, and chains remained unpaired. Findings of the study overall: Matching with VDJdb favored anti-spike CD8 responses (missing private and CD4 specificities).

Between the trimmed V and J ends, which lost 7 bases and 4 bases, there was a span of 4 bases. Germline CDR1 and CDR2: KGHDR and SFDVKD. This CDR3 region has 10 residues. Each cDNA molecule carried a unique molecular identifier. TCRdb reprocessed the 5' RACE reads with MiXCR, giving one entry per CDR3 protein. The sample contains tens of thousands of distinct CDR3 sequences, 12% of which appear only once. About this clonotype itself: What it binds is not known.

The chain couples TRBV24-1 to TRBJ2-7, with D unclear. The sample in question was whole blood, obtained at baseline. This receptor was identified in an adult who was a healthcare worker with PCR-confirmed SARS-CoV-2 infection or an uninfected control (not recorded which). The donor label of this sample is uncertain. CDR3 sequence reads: CATSWYEQYV. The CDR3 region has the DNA TGTGCCACCAGCTGGTACGAGCAGTACGTC.